This T cell receptor beta chain was captured by sequencing in a study of blood T cell repertoires in COVID-19. TCRdb's copy holds only in-frame clones and misses some; the assay was immunoSEQ multiplex PCR. Here the sample spans about 260,000 clones, around 90% being singletons. There are 15 residues in the CDR3. V gave up 6 bases and J gave up 6 bases; unmatched junction bases: 12. Germline CDR1 reads MNHNY; CDR2 reads SVGAGI (reference sequence). The TCR originated in a woman aged 50 to 60 who had recovered from COVID-19. The specimen was peripheral blood. The chain is built from TRBV6-6 and TRBJ1-1, with 8 nucleotides matching TRBD1. CDR3 nucleotides: TGTGCCAGCAGCACTAGTTTAGGACAGGGCGCTGAAGCTTTCTTT. Translated: CASSTSLGQGAEAFF.